A single sample is the source of the 32 T cell receptor beta chains below, sequenced in a study of low-dose radiotherapy and immunotherapy resistance in tumors. Primers used for first-strand cDNA, a TRAV- and TRBV-specific set, covered both alpha and beta chains. For amplifying TCRs, the PCR ran for about 19 cycles with Phusion, which was used together with a constant-region primer and the adapter on the V primers. TCRdb used MiXCR to reprocess the reads, holding one entry per CDR3 protein. The table lists around 80,000 distinct CDR3 sequences, approximately 20% of them singletons. Time point in this sample: before trial treatment. The source was PBMCs, collected before treatment. All receptors derive from a male donor with prostate cancer.

The J gene is TRBJ2-3, the V gene TRBV5-4, with 9 bases aligning to TRBD2. Germline assignment: CDR1 SGHNT and CDR2 YYREEE (reference sequence). The J segment lost 2 bases and the V segment lost 2 bases, leaving 12 bases of the junction unmatched. The CDR3 has 18 residues. The DNA of the CDR3 is TGTGCCAGCAGCTTACCAGCGGGGGGCCGTGGCAACACAGATACGCAGTATTTT. Encoded protein: CASSLPAGGRGNTDTQYF.

This clonotype was counted at least ten times. V is TRBV6-2 or TRBV6-3 and J is TRBJ1-2; D gene ambiguous. This CDR3 comprises 13 residues. Germline V CDR1 and CDR2: MNHEY, SVGEGT. V gave up 5 bases and J gave up 6 bases, with 13 bases separating them. CDR3 nucleotides: TGTGCCAGCAGTGAATTGTCGTTTGATGGCTACACCTTC. Protein sequence: CASSELSFDGYTF.

This clonotype occurred many times. The gene calls are TRBV5-1 and TRBJ2-5, with D hard to call. V shed 2 bases and J shed 0 bases, with 8 bases lying between them. Germline V CDR1 and CDR2: SGHRS, YFSETQ. The CDR3 is 14 amino acids. CDR3 DNA: TGCGCCAGCAGCTTTTCCGGTTACCAAGAGACCCAGTACTTC. This encodes CASSFSGYQETQYF.

This clonotype appeared many times. V gene TRBV29-1 combines with J gene TRBJ1-2; the D is unclear. V shed 8 bases and J shed 5 bases, with 15 bases lying between them. The germline V gene encodes CDR1 SQVTM and CDR2 ANQGSEA. CDR3 length equals 12 residues. CDR3 DNA sequence: TGCAGCACTGCGCGGGAAGAATATGGCTACACCTTC. This codes for CSTAREEYGYTF.

This clonotype was seen many times. The chain is built from TRBV5-4 and TRBJ2-7; D might be TRBD2 (5 bases). CDR3 length: 12 amino acids. V lost 4 bases, J lost 3 bases, and 8 bases lay in between. The germline V gene encodes CDR1 SGHNT and CDR2 YYREEE (reference sequence). CDR3 residues: CASSLDYYEQYF. Here the CDR3 DNA reads TGTGCCAGCAGCCTTGACTACTACGAGCAGTACTTC. Complete variable domain (other parts from reference TRBV5-4 and TRBJ2-7): ETGVTQSPTHLIKTRGQQVTLRCSSQSGHNTVSWYQQALGQGPQFIFQYYREEENGRGNFPPRFSGLQFPNYSSELNVNALELDDSALYLCASSLDYYEQYFGPGTRLTVT.

CDR3 nucleotides: TGTGCCAGCAGTTTAGGGGGGAAGGGCTACACCTTC. This gives the protein CASSLGGKGYTF. The V call is TRBV28, the J call TRBJ1-2; maybe TRBD1 (5 bases). The CDR3 has 12 residues. Germline assignment: CDR1 MDHEN and CDR2 SYDVKM. V was cut by 2 bases and J by 8 bases, with 9 bases left in between.

About this clonotype: This likely came from a read error, as a far larger clone is one base away. The chain employs TRBV7-9 and TRBJ2-7, with D possibly matching TRBD1 (6 bases). CDR1 SEHNR and CDR2 FQNEAQ come from the germline V gene (reference sequence). The CDR3 sequence is 17 residues long. V dropped 5 bases and J dropped 7 bases, with 27 bases sitting between them. As DNA, the CDR3 is TGTGCCAGCAGCCGAGTGAGACAGGAGAGACCCTACAATGAGCAGTACTTC. Residues: CASSRVRQERPYNEQYF.

This clonotype has ten or more counts. This rearrangement joins TRBV20-1 to TRBJ2-2; possibly TRBD1 for D (5 bases). V lost 3 bases, J lost 6 bases, and 11 bases lay in between. Per the germline V gene, CDR1 is DFQATT and CDR2 is SNEGSKA (reference sequence). The CDR3 length is 13 residues. CDR3 nucleotides: TGCAGTGCTAGTGCCAGGGAAGCCGGGGAGCTGTTTTTT. The encoded protein is CSASAREAGELFF.

This clonotype showed up many times. This chain links TRBV2 with TRBJ1-5; 8 bases align to TRBD1. V lost 6 bases and J lost 4; bases outside the gene matches: 8. Germline V gives CDR1 SNHLY, CDR2 FYNNEI. This CDR3 has 15 amino acids. In nucleotides, the CDR3 is TGTGCCAGCAGCCTTCAGGGGGCGCGGAATCAGCCCCAGCATTTT. It specifies CASSLQGARNQPQHF.

The sample holds many counts of this clonotype. The CDR3 DNA reads TGTGCCAGCAGCCAAGAGTGGGGGGTAGAGACCCAGTACTTC. Translating it yields CASSQEWGVETQYF. This sequence joins TRBV4-2 and TRBJ2-5; TRBD2 is a possible D gene (6 bases). Germline V CDR1 and CDR2: LGHNA, YNFKEQ. The V and J ends lost 0 bases and 4 bases respectively, with 9 bases between them. The CDR3 length is 14 residues.

This clonotype was detected many times. The chain uses TRBV19 and TRBJ2-7, with 9 bases aligning to TRBD2. With 5 bases clipped from V and 1 base from J, the junction kept 3 bases outside the gene matches. This CDR3 has 14 amino acids. The germline gives CDR1 LNHDA, CDR2 SQIVND (reference sequence). CDR3 bases: TGTGCCAGTAGTGGCGGGGGGGCGTCCTACGAGCAGTACTTC. Protein product: CASSGGGASYEQYF.

This clonotype was found many times. The chain employs TRBV4-3 and TRBJ1-3; a weak D match, TRBD1 (5 bases). Germline V gene data show CDR1 as LGHNA and CDR2 as YSLEER. The CDR3 extends over 17 amino acids. V lost 0 bases and J lost 1, with 13 bases in between. CDR3 in DNA: TGCGCCAGCAGCCAAGAGCCCCAGGGAATTTCTGGAAACACCATATATTTT. Translation gives CASSQEPQGISGNTIYF.

This clonotype was found many times. The CDR3 here is CASGGTTIQNTGELFF. DNA of the CDR3: TGCGCCAGCGGCGGGACCACAATCCAGAACACCGGGGAGCTGTTTTTT. The chain recombines TRBV5-1 with TRBJ2-2, with TRBD2 as a possible D gene (6 bases). The CDR3 covers 16 residues. In germline, CDR1 is SGHRS, CDR2 YFSETQ. V was clipped by 7 bases and J by 1 base, with 17 bases between them.

The chain carries TRBV3-1 and TRBJ2-7; possible D gene TRBD2, 6 bases. The V gene's germline CDR1 is LGHDT and CDR2 YNNKEL (reference sequence). The length of the CDR3 is 15 residues. Trimming removed 1 base at V and 2 bases at J, with 12 bases between. In DNA form, the CDR3 reads TGTGCCAGCAGCCAAGTTGCGGGGAGCGCCTACGAGCAGTACTTC. Amino acids: CASSQVAGSAYEQYF.

This clonotype was detected many times. The chain couples TRBV12-3 or TRBV12-4 to TRBJ2-3; 8 nucleotides match TRBD2. Trimming cost V 0 bases and J 8 bases; bases outside gene matches: 7. This CDR3 has 15 residues. CDR3 bases: TGTGCCAGCAGTTTAGCGCCGGGAGGGCCCCTTACGCAGTATTTT. This gives the protein CASSLAPGGPLTQYF.

This chain links TRBV6-8 with TRBJ2-1; D is unclear. V shed 7 bases and J shed 8 bases, with 24 bases lying between them. The length of the CDR3 is 16 residues. CDR1 and CDR2 (germline): MNHGY, SAAAGT. CDR3 bases: TGTGCCAGCACCCGAGGTAGAGACAAACCTCAGTATGAGCAGTTCTTC. Its protein product is CASTRGRDKPQYEQFF.

This clonotype has at least ten counts. J is TRBJ2-7 and V is TRBV4-3, with 10 bases that match TRBD2. This CDR3 has 19 residues. The junction had 16 bases not matched to a gene; V was cut back by 1 base and J by 4 bases. Germline V gene sequence: CDR1 LGHNA, CDR2 YSLEER. The CDR3, as DNA: TGCGCCAGCAGCCAAGGGGGATGGGGCCTAGCGGGGGCTAGTTACGAGCAGTACTTC. Protein sequence: CASSQGGWGLAGASYEQYF.

In this sample, this clonotype turned up many times. The chain has TRBV9 and TRBJ1-6; D is unclear. The ends were cut back, 0 bases at V and 8 bases at J, with 9 bases in the middle. This CDR3 comprises 14 residues. Germline V CDR1 and CDR2: SGDLS, YYNGEE. Here the CDR3 reads CASSVDEEDSPLHF. CDR3 DNA: TGTGCCAGCAGCGTAGATGAGGAGGATTCACCCCTCCACTTT.

V is TRBV4-1 and J is TRBJ1-1; the D is unclear. Germline-derived CDR1 and CDR2 are MGHRA and YSYEKL. V gave up 5 bases and J gave up 1 base, with 11 bases separating them. This CDR3 region has 14 residues. The CDR3 coding sequence is TGCGCCAGCAGCGAAAGCTTCACGAACACTGAAGCTTTCTTT. The encoded protein is CASSESFTNTEAFF.

This clonotype appeared many times. The chain couples TRBV5-4 to TRBJ2-1; TRBD1 matches 10 bases. This CDR3 comprises 13 residues. The V gene's germline CDR1 is SGHNT and CDR2 YYREEE (reference sequence). The junction had 1 base not matched to a gene; V was cut back by 4 bases and J by 6 bases. The CDR3 DNA follows: TGTGCCAGCAGCCGACAGGGGGCCAATGAGCAGTTCTTC. Translation: CASSRQGANEQFF.

This clonotype has at least ten counts. The J gene is TRBJ2-5, the V gene TRBV7-2; a weak D match, TRBD2 (5 bases). Germline CDR1 reads SGHTA; CDR2 reads FQGNSA. The CDR3 totals 16 residues. V was clipped by 1 base and J by 1 base, with 13 bases between them. The CDR3 DNA reads as TGTGCCAGCAGCTTAGATCTAGCTAGGGCCCAAGAGACCCAGTACTTC. Encoded protein: CASSLDLARAQETQYF.

This clonotype has ten or more counts. V gene TRBV20-1 combines with J gene TRBJ2-7; 7 positions match TRBD2. From germline, CDR1 is DFQATT and CDR2 SNEGSKA (reference sequence). This CDR3 region has 12 residues. Trimming cost V 3 bases and J 4 bases; bases outside gene matches: 3. Here the CDR3 DNA reads TGCAGTGCTAGCGGGACTATGTACGAGCAGTACTTC. Translation gives CSASGTMYEQYF.

This clonotype was seen ten or more times. The chain is built from TRBV21-1 and TRBJ1-4. TRBV21-1 is shown as a pseudogene. This CDR3 contains 14 residues. The CDR3 region is CASSKESYNEKLFF. For the CDR3, the DNA is TGTGCCAGCAGCAAAGAAAGTTATAATGAAAAACTGTTTTTT.

The V gene is TRBV5-3, the J gene TRBJ1-1; tentative D call: TRBD1 (6 bases). TRBV5-3 carries the ORF label, with uncertain function. This CDR3 has 14 amino acids. V lost 8 bases and J lost 3, with 17 bases in between. CDR3 in DNA: TGTGCCAGCAGCCAAATGCACAGGGACACTGAAGCTTTCTTT. It specifies CASSQMHRDTEAFF.

As to this clonotype: The likely explanation is a read error, given a far larger clone one base away. The J gene is TRBJ2-7, the V gene TRBV5-4; the D gene could be TRBD1 or TRBD2 (6 bases each). Trimming removed 4 bases from V and 7 bases from J, with 18 bases in between. Germline V lookup: CDR1 SGHNT, CDR2 YYREEE (reference sequence). This CDR3 region has 14 residues. The CDR3 is CASSPAGEVNEQYF. CDR3 coding DNA: TGTGCCAGCAGCCCCGCAGGGGAGGTCAATGAGCAGTACTTC.

The chain uses TRBV9 and TRBJ2-7, with TRBD2 matching over 9 bases. The CDR3 covers 14 residues. Trimming removed 0 bases from V and 2 bases from J; junction bases left unmatched: 0. Germline CDR1 is SGDLS and CDR2 is YYNGEE. In DNA, the CDR3 is TGTGCCAGCAGCGTAGGCGGGAGGGCCTACGAGCAGTACTTC. Translated: CASSVGGRAYEQYF.

The table lists this clonotype with many counts. The chain recombines TRBV29-1 with TRBJ2-1; either TRBD1 or TRBD2 may fit D (6 bases each). Deletions cut 4 bases from V and 12 bases from J, with 13 bases between. This CDR3 comprises 11 residues. Per germline, CDR1 SQVTM and CDR2 ANQGSEA. CDR3: CSVGEGGGQFF. The CDR3 nucleotides read TGCAGCGTTGGAGAGGGGGGAGGGCAGTTCTTC.

This clonotype was seen many times. The V gene is TRBV12-3 or TRBV12-4, the J gene TRBJ2-7; 8 bases fit TRBD1. Trimming removed 5 bases from V and 4 bases from J; junction bases left unmatched: 10. The CDR3 length is 15 residues. The CDR3, as DNA: TGTGCCAGCAGTACCGGACAGGGTCTTCTATACGAGCAGTACTTC. This translates into CASSTGQGLLYEQYF.

Worth noting for this clonotype: A single base is all that separates this from a far larger clone, so a read error is likely. The gene calls are TRBV5-4 and TRBJ2-1; D perhaps matches TRBD2 (5 bases). Germline-derived CDR1 and CDR2 are SGHNT and YYREEE (reference sequence). CDR3 length equals 13 residues. V lost 3 bases and J lost 10, with 14 bases in between. CDR3 region: CASSSVGVYEQFF. The CDR3 coding sequence is TGTGCCAGCAGCTCGGTCGGGGTCTACGAGCAGTTCTTC.

Concerning this clonotype itself: A far larger clone is only one base removed, so a read error is likely. CDR3 amino acids: CASSQVNEQYF. CDR3 sequence (DNA): TGTGCCAGCAGCCAAGTAAATGAGCAGTACTTC. The rearrangement links TRBV14 to TRBJ2-5; D ambiguous. The CDR3 sequence is 11 residues long. Germline CDR1 reads SGHDN; CDR2 reads FVKESK. V gave up 1 base and J gave up 11 bases, with 8 bases separating them.

By its share, this clonotype is medium-sized. The V gene is TRBV7-8, the J gene TRBJ2-3, with TRBD2 identical over 9 bases. This CDR3 has 20 amino acids. V was clipped by 4 bases and J by 0 bases; unmatched bases: 17. Germline values: CDR1 SGHVS, CDR2 FQNEAQ. CDR3 nucleotide sequence: TGTGCCAGCAGCTCCCAGCGGGGGCTAGCGGGGACCACTAGCACAGATACGCAGTATTTT. Residues: CASSSQRGLAGTTSTDTQYF.

This clonotype was found many times. The rearrangement links TRBV14 to TRBJ2-7, with 7 bases aligning to TRBD2. The V gene's germline CDR1 is SGHDN and CDR2 FVKESK. V was pared by 2 bases and J by 6 bases, with 19 bases of the junction left unmatched. The CDR3 runs to 18 residues. The CDR3: CASSQPFAAGTSTIEQYF. The CDR3 nucleotides are TGTGCCAGCAGCCAACCGTTCGCAGCGGGAACCTCTACAATCGAGCAGTACTTC.